This T cell receptor (beta chain) was sequenced in a study of T cell responses to AZD1222 COVID-19 vaccine. The protocol was immunoSEQ multiplex PCR, while the TCRdb copy is restricted to in-frame clones and leaves out a portion. This table has 130,000 to 150,000 clones, roughly nine tenths appearing once. Between the trimmed V and J ends, which lost 7 bases and 2 bases, there was a span of 12 bases. In germline, CDR1 is GTSNPN, CDR2 SVGIG (reference sequence). This CDR3 comprises 12 residues. With regard to this clone: The antigen remains undetermined.

Notes on the study in general: White British ancestry dominated among donors, who included more females, and clonal diversity was possibly underestimated. Just six AZD1222 recipients tested seropositive at baseline.

The sequencing here drew on peripheral blood, taken 28 days after the second AZD1222 dose. The gene calls are TRBV30 and TRBJ2-7; tentatively, D is TRBD2 (5 bases). This receptor was identified in an adult who received the AZD1222 COVID-19 vaccine. DNA for the CDR3: TGTGCCTCTCAGCGGAGCCCCTACGAGCAGTACTTC. Translated, it gives CASQRSPYEQYF.